This T cell receptor beta chain was sequenced during a study of blood T cell repertoires in COVID-19. In the study overall: Sources were T cells, B-cell-depleted T cells, or PBMCs; the material itself was cDNA or gDNA.

Here immunoSEQ multiplex PCR was the method, and the copy in TCRdb shows in-frame clones only, minus some. The sample shows 70,000 to 95,000 clones, around 90% of them seen only once. This clone was seen more than once but under ten times. The CDR3 is 12 amino acids. V gave up 9 bases and J gave up 4 bases, with 12 bases separating them. Per germline, CDR1 SNHLY and CDR2 FYNNEI. The chain links TRBV2 to TRBJ1-2; D remains unclear. Sequencing was done on a sample of peripheral blood. The sequence was collected from a man in his 70s with acute or convalescent COVID-19. As DNA, the CDR3 is TGTGCCAGTGAAGCCTCCCCCTATGGCTACACCTTC. Translating gives CASEASPYGYTF.